The clone carrying this TCR beta chain showed up many times. What it binds is unknown. This sample is part of a study of T cells in Graves' hyperthyroidism and ophthalmopathy. Study results and limitations: The model's output predicted ophthalmopathy at a median of 6.5 months prior to onset.

Germline CDR1 and CDR2: SGHRS and YFSETQ. After removal of 6 bases from V and 1 base from J, the junction contained 4 bases not matched to a gene. The CDR3 covers 13 residues. From RNA transcripts, TCR beta CDR3 regions were amplified. TCR CDR3 regions were first amplified by RT-PCR with HTBI primers. Via MiXCR, TCRdb re-called the multiplex PCR reads, giving one row per CDR3 protein. The sample lists fewer than 750,000 distinct CDR3 sequences, more than 45% seen once, with around 8% in the top ten. On the basis of clinical symptoms, serum thyroxine and TRAb, thyroid ultrasound and orbital computed tomography, diagnoses were made.

Material for sequencing was peripheral blood or thyroid tissue (not recorded which). The clonotype comes from a woman aged 18-30 years with Graves' hyperthyroidism. The chain couples TRBV5-1 to TRBJ2-7; the match to TRBD1 covers 7 bases. Here the CDR3 reads CASTKDRSYEQYF. Here the CDR3 DNA reads TGCGCCAGCACCAAGGACAGGTCCTACGAGCAGTACTTC.